A single sample is the source of the 32 T cell receptor beta chains below, sequenced in a study of PD-1 and CTLA-4 blockade in melanoma (dated by TCRdb to 2020 to 2023). The library was obtained by the immunoSEQ multiplex PCR assay. TCRdb mirrors the immuneACCESS table, restricted to in-frame sequences. Some clones are absent from its copies; in checked studies, under half trace to an unresolved V gene, and the reason for the others is unknown. The table for this sample lists roughly 30,000 clones; about 88% of them were counted only once. The leading ten clones occupy around 6.3% of the sample. The sample consisted of CD8+ T cells from peripheral blood, taken from a patient given anti-PD-1 treatment. These receptors all stem from a human donor with melanoma.

This clone has just a few counts. The chain is built from TRBV19 and TRBJ1-1; TRBD1 agrees at 7 bases. V shed 5 bases, J shed 13 bases, and the junction held 13 bases outside the gene matches. Per the germline V gene, CDR1 is LNHDA and CDR2 is SQIVND (reference sequence). The CDR3 runs 13 residues. CDR3 DNA: TGTGCCAGTAGTGGGATAACAGGGGAGCAGGGTTTCTTT. Translated: CASSGITGEQGFF.

The V and J genes are TRBV6-5 and TRBJ2-5; D call uncertain. Germline CDR1 and CDR2: MNHEY and SVGAGI. The CDR3 sequence is 13 residues long. The V end was cut by 2 bases, the J end by 4 bases, with 8 bases between. Here the CDR3 reads CASSYGLGETQYF. The DNA of the CDR3 is TGTGCCAGCAGTTACGGCTTGGGAGAGACCCAGTACTTC.

This sequence joins TRBV3-1 (or the pseudogene TRBV3-2) and TRBJ2-1, with 12 bases identical to TRBD1. The CDR3 consists of 17 residues. With V trimmed by 4 bases and J by 0 bases, 4 bases remained unmatched. Germline CDR1 reads LGHDT; CDR2 reads YNNKEL (reference sequence). The CDR3 coding sequence is TGTGCCAGCAGCCGGGACAGGGGGCGCAGCTCCTACAATGAGCAGTTCTTC. This sequence encodes CASSRDRGRSSYNEQFF.

The V gene is TRBV20-1, the J gene TRBJ2-7; possible D gene TRBD2, 5 bases. Germline V CDR1 and CDR2: DFQATT, SNEGSKA (reference sequence). Deletions cut 3 bases from V and 4 bases from J, with 7 bases between. There are 11 residues in the CDR3. The CDR3 nucleotides read TGCAGTGCTAGGAGCGGATACGAGCAGTACTTC. This translates into CSARSGYEQYF.

The V call is TRBV6-2 or TRBV6-3, the J call TRBJ1-5; D is uncertain. The CDR3 extends over 13 amino acids. V gave up 5 bases and J gave up 4 bases, with 9 bases separating them. CDR1 MNHEY and CDR2 SVGEGT come from the germline V gene. CDR3 DNA sequence: TGTGCCAGCAGTCGGACCGATAATCAGCCCCAGCATTTT. Encoded protein: CASSRTDNQPQHF.

The rearrangement links TRBV5-6 to TRBJ2-5; D gene unclear. V lost 2 bases and J 5 bases, leaving 13 bases between the germline ends. Germline CDR1 and CDR2: SGHDT and YYEEEE. The CDR3 extends over 14 amino acids. The DNA for the CDR3 is TGTGCCAGCAGCTTTCTTACAGAAGGGGAGACCCAGTACTTC. Amino acids: CASSFLTEGETQYF.

There are a few counts of this clone. The V gene is TRBV5-1, the J gene TRBJ1-5; D remains unclear. The CDR3 is 14 amino acids. Germline CDR1 reads SGHRS; CDR2 reads YFSETQ. Trimming pared 4 bases from V and 0 bases from J, leaving 8 bases between. CDR3 residues: CASSPDISNQPQHF. The CDR3 DNA reads TGCGCCAGCAGCCCTGACATTAGCAATCAGCCCCAGCATTTT.

This chain uses TRBV30 with TRBJ1-1; D is undetermined. Deletions cut 5 bases from V and 5 bases from J, with 6 bases between. Germline V gene sequence: CDR1 GTSNPN, CDR2 SVGIG (reference sequence). CDR3 length: 10 amino acids. CDR3 bases: TGTGCCTGGGAGAAAACTGAAGCTTTCTTT. This encodes CAWEKTEAFF.

This clone was counted only a few times. V usage is TRBV4-1 and J usage is TRBJ1-1; D remains ambiguous. Per the germline V gene, CDR1 is MGHRA and CDR2 is YSYEKL. This CDR3 is 15 amino acids long. With 6 bases removed from V and 1 base from J, the gap between germline ends came to 15 bases. CDR3 region: CASRGLSRSNTEAFF. CDR3 DNA: TGCGCCAGCAGGGGGTTAAGTAGATCGAACACTGAAGCTTTCTTT.

The rearrangement uses TRBV25-1 and TRBJ2-7; D is uncertain. This CDR3 has 11 residues. The germline V gene has CDR1 MGHDK and CDR2 SYGVNS. Trimming left V 8 bases short and J 3 bases short, with 8 bases between. The DNA of the CDR3 is TGTGCCAGCGGGGAAGGCTACGAGCAGTACTTC. Its protein product is CASGEGYEQYF.

The chain has TRBV2 and TRBJ1-3; the D is unclear. In germline, CDR1 is SNHLY, CDR2 FYNNEI. Trimming took off 5 bases at V and 1 base at J, with 12 bases between the two ends. The CDR3 totals 15 residues. CDR3 in DNA: TGTGCCAGCAGTCGGCAGGCCTCTTCTGGAAACACCATATATTTT. Its protein is CASSRQASSGNTIYF. Complete variable domain (other parts from reference TRBV2 and TRBJ1-3): EPEVTQTPSHQVTQMGQEVILRCVPISNHLYFYWYRQILGQKVEFLVSFYNNEISEKSEIFDDQFSVERPDGSNFTLKIRSTKLEDSAMYFCASSRQASSGNTIYFGEGSWLTVV.

This clone showed up just once. The chain has TRBV27 and TRBJ1-4; 10 bases map to TRBD1. V gave up 6 bases and J gave up 6 bases; unmatched junction bases: 7. This CDR3 has 15 amino acids. In germline, CDR1 is MNHEY, CDR2 SMNVEV (reference sequence). The CDR3 nucleotides are TGTGCCAGCAGACTGATGACAGGGGGCTATGAAAAACTGTTTTTT. This translates into CASRLMTGGYEKLFF.

This chain connects TRBV4-3 to TRBJ2-3; no clear D. The CDR3 loop spans 15 amino acids. V lost 1 base, J lost 0 bases, and 8 bases lay in between. CDR1 and CDR2 (germline): LGHNA, YSLEER. Written as DNA, the CDR3 is TGCGCCAGCAGCCAAGCGGACCAGAGCACAGATACGCAGTATTTT. Translation gives CASSQADQSTDTQYF.

The chain recombines TRBV7-9 with TRBJ2-1, with 8 bases identical to TRBD1. V was pared by 5 bases and J by 3 bases, with 6 bases of the junction left unmatched. The germline V gene encodes CDR1 SEHNR and CDR2 FQNEAQ (reference sequence). There are 15 residues in the CDR3. The CDR3 DNA reads TGTGCCAGCAGCCAGGACAGGGCGGTCTACAATGAGCAGTTCTTC. This translates into CASSQDRAVYNEQFF. The variable domain in full, with the rest retrieved from reference TRBV7-9 and TRBJ2-1, is DTGVSQNPRHKITKRGQNVTFRCDPISEHNRLYWYRQTLGQGPEFLTYFQNEAQLEKSRLLSDRFSAERPKGSFSTLEIQRTEQGDSAMYLCASSQDRAVYNEQFFGPGTRLTVL.

The rearrangement uses TRBV6-6 and TRBJ1-1; 10 positions match TRBD1. Germline CDR1 and CDR2: MNHNY and SVGAGI (reference sequence). V lost 6 bases and J lost 8; bases outside the gene matches: 12. The CDR3 is 15 amino acids. CDR3 coding DNA: TGTGCCAGCAGGCCGTCTTTCCGACAGGGGGCAGAAGCTTTCTTT. It translates to CASRPSFRQGAEAFF.

The rearrangement joins TRBV7-8 to TRBJ1-1; D is perhaps TRBD1 (6 bases). Trimming cost V 5 bases and J 1 base, with 14 bases left between them. This CDR3 has 15 amino acids. From germline, CDR1 is SGHVS and CDR2 FQNEAQ. The CDR3 is CASSAQGSGNTEAFF. CDR3 nucleotides: TGTGCCAGCAGCGCCCAGGGGTCCGGGAACACTGAAGCTTTCTTT. The complete variable domain, with remaining parts taken from reference TRBV7-8 and TRBJ1-1, reads GAGVSQSPRYKVAKRGQDVALRCDPISGHVSLFWYQQALGQGPEFLTYFQNEAQLDKSGLPSDRFFAERPEGSVSTLKIQRTQQEDSAVYLCASSAQGSGNTEAFFGQGTRLTVV.

This clone appeared once. The rearrangement joins TRBV9 to TRBJ2-1; 8 bases match TRBD2. V shed 0 bases and J 0 bases; nucleotides not matched to a gene: 2. CDR3 size: 16 residues. Germline V gene sequence: CDR1 SGDLS, CDR2 YYNGEE. CDR3 region: CASSVAGGSSYNEQFF. The CDR3 bases are TGTGCCAGCAGCGTAGCGGGGGGGAGCTCCTACAATGAGCAGTTCTTC.

This chain connects TRBV23-1 to TRBJ1-6, with 7 nucleotides matching TRBD1. TRBV23-1 counts as an open reading frame of uncertain function. The V and J ends lost 8 bases and 7 bases, in that order; junction bases with no gene match: 11. The length of the CDR3 is 15 residues. The CDR3 sequence: CASVGPDRKNSPLHF. The CDR3 nucleotides are TGCGCCAGCGTGGGTCCGGACAGGAAAAATTCACCCCTCCACTTT.

V gene TRBV4-1 combines with J gene TRBJ2-5; 10 nucleotides match TRBD1. CDR1 and CDR2 (germline): MGHRA, YSYEKL. J lost 5 bases, V lost 3 bases, and 12 bases had no gene match. The CDR3 has 17 residues. The CDR3 bases are TGCGCCAGCAGCCAGTACCTCGGGACAGGGGAAGGGGAGACCCAGTACTTC. Translated: CASSQYLGTGEGETQYF.

The genes are TRBV19 and TRBJ2-7; 8 bases fit TRBD2. This CDR3 region has 13 residues. V shed 3 bases and J 2 bases; nucleotides not matched to a gene: 0. Germline loops: CDR1 LNHDA, CDR2 SQIVND (reference sequence). The CDR3 DNA reads TGTGCCAGTAGTATGGGACTAGCCTACGAGCAGTACTTC. Translation gives CASSMGLAYEQYF.

The V gene is TRBV7-9, the J gene TRBJ1-1; D may be TRBD1 (6 bases). The CDR3 has 14 residues. Trimming cost V 3 bases and J 4 bases, with 12 bases left between them. CDR1 and CDR2 from the germline V gene are SEHNR and FQNEAQ (reference sequence). This chain's CDR3 is CASSLVQGSTEAFF. Here the CDR3 DNA reads TGTGCCAGCAGCTTGGTACAGGGTAGCACTGAAGCTTTCTTT. Complete variable domain (other parts from reference TRBV7-9 and TRBJ1-1): DTGVSQNPRHKITKRGQNVTFRCDPISEHNRLYWYRQTLGQGPEFLTYFQNEAQLEKSRLLSDRFSAERPKGSFSTLEIQRTEQGDSAMYLCASSLVQGSTEAFFGQGTRLTVV.

This clone has just a few counts. This rearrangement joins TRBV28 to TRBJ2-3; a possible D gene is TRBD2 (5 bases). This CDR3 is 14 amino acids long. Germline V gene sequence: CDR1 MDHEN, CDR2 SYDVKM. V lost 9 bases to trimming and J lost 6 bases, with 19 bases between them. CDR3 coding DNA: TGTGCCAGTAAGCCCGGGGTTGATCTGGATACGCAGTATTTT. Protein: CASKPGVDLDTQYF.

The chain recombines TRBV29-1 with TRBJ2-4; D is possibly TRBD2 (5 bases). Germline V lookup: CDR1 SQVTM, CDR2 ANQGSEA. CDR3 size: 16 residues. The V and J ends lost 0 bases and 7 bases respectively, with 19 bases between them. The CDR3 loop is CSVEDLSGDHGNIQYF. The CDR3 DNA reads as TGCAGCGTTGAAGATCTCTCCGGGGATCATGGTAACATTCAGTACTTC.

The chain uses TRBV4-1 and TRBJ1-5; weak D call: TRBD1 (5 bases). Per the germline V gene, CDR1 is MGHRA and CDR2 is YSYEKL. Trimming took off 1 base at V and 3 bases at J, with 10 bases between the two ends. The CDR3 sequence is 15 residues long. The CDR3 sequence is CASSQVEGYNQPQHF. In nucleotides, the CDR3 is TGCGCCAGCAGCCAAGTCGAGGGGTACAATCAGCCCCAGCATTTT.

V is TRBV7-9 and J is TRBJ1-2, with D tentatively TRBD1 (5 bases). Trimming took off 1 base at V and 7 bases at J, with 10 bases between the two ends. The CDR3 is 13 amino acids. Germline values: CDR1 SEHNR, CDR2 FQNEAQ (reference sequence). CDR3 nucleotide sequence: TGTGCCAGCAGCTTAGGGCAGGGATCTGGCTACACCTTC. Translated: CASSLGQGSGYTF.

The gene calls are TRBV28 and TRBJ2-7; D remains unclear. Germline V gene data show CDR1 as MDHEN and CDR2 as SYDVKM. The CDR3 is 13 residues long. The V end was cut by 3 bases, the J end by 1 base, with 7 bases between. CDR3 coding DNA: TGTGCCAGCAGTTTTAAAGGGTCCTACGAGCAGTACTTC. Its translation is CASSFKGSYEQYF.

The rearrangement joins TRBV14 to TRBJ2-1; D might be TRBD2 (6 bases). CDR1 is SGHDN and CDR2 is FVKESK in the germline V gene. V was clipped by 3 bases and J by 8 bases, with 14 bases between them. The CDR3 contains 14 residues. The CDR3 bases are TGTGCCAGCAGCCAGGAGGGTGGGCGCTATGAGCAGTTCTTC. This translates into CASSQEGGRYEQFF. Complete variable domain (other parts from reference TRBV14 and TRBJ2-1): EAGVTQFPSHSVIEKGQTVTLRCDPISGHDNLYWYRRVMGKEIKFLLHFVKESKQDESGMPNNRFLAERTGGTYSTLKVQPAELEDSGVYFCASSQEGGRYEQFFGPGTRLTVL.

The chain combines TRBV5-1 with TRBJ2-3; 8 bases agree with TRBD1. CDR3 length: 14 amino acids. In germline, CDR1 is SGHRS, CDR2 YFSETQ. V was clipped by 6 bases and J by 1 base; unmatched bases: 4. The CDR3 bases are TGCGCCAGCACTCCGGGACAGGGCACAGATACGCAGTATTTT. Protein sequence: CASTPGQGTDTQYF.

The chain is built from TRBV5-1 and TRBJ2-1; the D gene is possibly TRBD2 (6 bases). Germline values: CDR1 SGHRS, CDR2 YFSETQ. The CDR3 sequence is 14 residues long. V was shortened by 0 bases and J by 7 bases, with 11 bases between the two germline ends. Here the CDR3 DNA reads TGCGCCAGCAGCTTGGGGAATGGGAGGAATGAGCAGTTCTTC. Translation gives CASSLGNGRNEQFF.

The gene calls are TRBV10-3 and TRBJ1-2, with D uncertain. Germline V lookup: CDR1 ENHRY, CDR2 SYGVKD. Trimming removed 0 bases at V and 6 bases at J, with 14 bases between. The CDR3 length is 15 residues. CDR3 DNA: TGTGCCATCAGTGAGTCACTATTAGCAGGCGATGGCTACACCTTC. The encoded protein is CAISESLLAGDGYTF.

CDR3 region: CASSMTAGWGYTF. The CDR3 coding sequence is TGTGCCAGTAGTATGACGGCAGGGTGGGGCTACACCTTC. This sequence joins TRBV19 and TRBJ1-2; D perhaps matches TRBD1 (5 bases). Trimming removed 3 bases from V and 8 bases from J, with 13 bases in between. The germline V gene has CDR1 LNHDA and CDR2 SQIVND (reference sequence). The CDR3 is made up of 13 amino acids.

The rearrangement joins TRBV12-3 or TRBV12-4 to TRBJ2-3; D gene unclear. The CDR3 has 11 residues. The germline V and J ends were trimmed by 5 bases and 4 bases, with 4 bases remaining between them. CDR3: CASSTSDTQYF. CDR3 nucleotides: TGTGCCAGCAGTACGTCAGATACGCAGTATTTT.